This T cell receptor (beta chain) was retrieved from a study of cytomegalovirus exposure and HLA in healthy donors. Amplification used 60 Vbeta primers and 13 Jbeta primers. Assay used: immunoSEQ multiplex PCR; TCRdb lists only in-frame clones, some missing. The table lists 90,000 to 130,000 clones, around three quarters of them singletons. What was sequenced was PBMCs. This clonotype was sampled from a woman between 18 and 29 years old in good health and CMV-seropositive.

CDR3 in amino acids: CASSTGTGTYEQYF. The CDR3 bases are TGCGCCAGCAGCACCGGGACAGGGACCTACGAGCAGTACTTC. This chain joins TRBV5-1 and TRBJ2-7, with 9 bases aligning to TRBD1. In germline, CDR1 is SGHRS, CDR2 YFSETQ. The CDR3 is made up of 14 amino acids. The ends lost 4 bases at V and 2 bases at J; junction bases unmatched: 4.